This TCR beta chain was identified in a study of CD8+ T cells in alopecia areata. Study overall: Treated patients were given 5 to 10 mg oral tofacitinib twice daily. Study findings and constraints: Mouse data revealed clearer TCR sharing than patient data did, a gap possibly tied to HLA. In scalp and blood, many expanded lesional clones persisted during tofacitinib.

Sequencing templates came from extracted RNA that was reverse transcribed into cDNA. Generated by immunoSEQ multiplex PCR, the TCRdb table keeps only in-frame clones and is missing some. The sample carries roughly 200,000 clones, around three fifths recorded once. There are a few counts of this clone. Its antigen is undetermined. Treatment here: oral pan-JAK inhibitor, 5-10 mg twice daily. Trimming shortened V by 5 bases and J by 0 bases, and 15 bases separated the two germline ends. The CDR3 length is 16 residues. Per germline, CDR1 MDHEN and CDR2 SYDVKM. The input for sequencing was CD8+ T cells sorted from blood, taken at week 24, from a patient treated with tofacitinib. The chain has TRBV28 and TRBJ2-3; D unresolved. The receptor comes from a human donor with alopecia areata. In nucleotides, the CDR3 is TGTGCCAGCAGTCCCACACTCCTCACTAGCACAGATACGCAGTATTTT. Translating it yields CASSPTLLTSTDTQYF.